This entry lists 14 T cell receptor beta chains sequenced from one sample in a study of T cell responses to AZD1222 COVID-19 vaccine. Libraries were prepared by immunoSEQ multiplex PCR; TCRdb keeps only in-frame clonotypes and omits some of them. The sample records 100,000 to 150,000 clones, 88% being singletons. Material: peripheral blood, obtained on day 0 of AZD1222 vaccination. These TCRs come from an adult in good health.

Points on this clone: Compared with germline, one end of the junction differs, possibly owing to a read error. This sequence joins TRBV10-3 and TRBJ1-1; TRBD1 matches 8 bases. Germline CDR1 reads ENHRY; CDR2 reads SYGVKD. The CDR3 is made up of 14 amino acids. In DNA form, the CDR3 reads TGTGCCATCAGCGAGTCAGGGGGCCGAACTGAAGCTTTCTTT. Amino acids: CAISESGGRTEAFF.

The chain carries TRBV27 and TRBJ1-5, with D unclear. The V end was cut by 3 bases, the J end by 0 bases, with 3 bases between. Looked up from germline, CDR1 is MNHEY and CDR2 is SMNVEV (reference sequence). This CDR3 is 13 amino acids long. The CDR3 bases are TGTGCCAGCAGTTTCGATAGCAATCAGCCCCAGCATTTT. Its protein product is CASSFDSNQPQHF.

The V gene is TRBV9, the J gene TRBJ1-1; D not resolved. Germline CDR1 SGDLS, CDR2 YYNGEE. V shed 0 bases and J shed 4 bases, with 7 bases lying between them. The CDR3 sequence is 13 residues long. CDR3 sequence: CASSVGGFTEAFF. In nucleotides, the CDR3 is TGTGCCAGCAGCGTAGGGGGATTCACTGAAGCTTTCTTT.

The genes are TRBV7-2 and TRBJ1-1; D possibly corresponds to TRBD1 (6 bases). CDR3 length: 14 amino acids. CDR1 SGHTA and CDR2 FQGNSA come from the germline V gene. Trimming pared 3 bases from V and 4 bases from J, leaving 12 bases between. The CDR3 DNA reads TGTGCCAGCAGCTTTAAGGGGGGGGGCACTGAAGCTTTCTTT. Translating gives CASSFKGGGTEAFF.

The chain joins TRBV19 to TRBJ1-2; 7 bases agree with TRBD1. CDR1 LNHDA and CDR2 SQIVND come from the germline V gene (reference sequence). V shed 11 bases, J shed 2 bases, and the junction held 8 bases outside the gene matches. The CDR3 is 13 residues long. CDR3 sequence: CASRTGGNYGYTF. The DNA for the CDR3 is TGTGCCTCACGGACAGGTGGGAACTATGGCTACACCTTC.

The rearrangement joins TRBV28 to TRBJ2-2, with no clear D. The V gene's germline CDR1 is MDHEN and CDR2 SYDVKM. The CDR3 covers 13 residues. The V and J ends lost 8 bases and 0 bases respectively, with 7 bases between them. The CDR3 nucleotides are TGTGCCAGCCCGGCCCCGAACACCGGGGAGCTGTTTTTT. As protein: CASPAPNTGELFF.

This clone was recorded once. The V call is TRBV4-3, the J call TRBJ1-2; D gene uncertain. The length of the CDR3 is 16 residues. V was cut by 0 bases and J by 5 bases, with 16 bases left in between. Germline CDR1 is LGHNA and CDR2 is YSLEER. The CDR3 loop reads CASSQEWGAPVYGYTF. The CDR3 DNA sequence: TGCGCCAGCAGCCAAGAATGGGGAGCCCCCGTGTATGGCTACACCTTC.

This clone was counted between two and nine times. The chain couples TRBV19 to TRBJ2-3; D may be TRBD1 (5 bases). Trimming shortened V by 6 bases and J by 8 bases, and 18 bases separated the two germline ends. CDR1 is LNHDA and CDR2 is SQIVND in the germline V gene (reference sequence). The CDR3 contains 14 residues. The CDR3 loop reads CASSQDITSLTQYF. The DNA for the CDR3 is TGTGCCAGTAGCCAGGACATTACGAGCCTTACGCAGTATTTT.

The genes are TRBV11-2 and TRBJ2-7; D might be TRBD1 or TRBD2, each matching 5 bases. The CDR3 has 14 amino acids. Germline V gene lookup returns CDR1 SGHAT and CDR2 FQNNGV. V shed 4 bases and J shed 2 bases, with 12 bases lying between them. CDR3 DNA sequence: TGTGCCAGCAGCTCTATTCGGGGCCCCTACGAGCAGTACTTC. It is translated as CASSSIRGPYEQYF.

This chain links TRBV11-2 with TRBJ2-7; 7 bases map to TRBD1. Germline V gene lookup returns CDR1 SGHAT and CDR2 FQNNGV. The CDR3 totals 14 residues. Trimming removed 4 bases from V and 6 bases from J; junction bases left unmatched: 9. CDR3 in DNA: TGTGCCAGCAGCTCGACAGGGATGGTTGGCGAGCAGTACTTC. Its translation: CASSSTGMVGEQYF.

The chain employs TRBV5-1 and TRBJ2-2, with D uncertain. This CDR3 comprises 14 residues. With 5 bases removed from V and 2 bases from J, the gap between germline ends came to 10 bases. Germline values: CDR1 SGHRS, CDR2 YFSETQ. The CDR3 loop reads CASRPARNTGELFF. In DNA, the CDR3 is TGCGCCAGCAGGCCAGCGCGTAACACCGGGGAGCTGTTTTTT.

V usage is TRBV3-1 (or the pseudogene TRBV3-2) and J usage is TRBJ2-2, with unresolved D. Germline CDR1 LGHDT, CDR2 YNNKEL (reference sequence). This CDR3 region has 15 residues. Trimming removed 4 bases from V and 5 bases from J, with 14 bases in between. The CDR3 region is CASSPSGQLTGELFF. The CDR3 bases are TGTGCCAGCAGCCCATCGGGCCAACTTACCGGGGAGCTGTTTTTT.

This clone was picked up one time. The CDR3, as DNA: TGTGCCAGCAGTCTAGCGGGGGGCGGCAAAGATACGCAGTATTTT. Amino acids: CASSLAGGGKDTQYF. This chain links TRBV28 with TRBJ2-3; 11 positions match TRBD2. J was trimmed by 5 bases and V by 5 bases; bases with no gene match: 6. The CDR3 sequence is 15 residues long. Germline V lookup: CDR1 MDHEN, CDR2 SYDVKM.

In nucleotides, the CDR3 is TGTGCCAGCCACAACCTCATCTACGAGCAGTACTTC. Translation: CASHNLIYEQYF. V gene TRBV28 combines with J gene TRBJ2-7; no firm D call. CDR1 MDHEN and CDR2 SYDVKM come from the germline V gene. The CDR3 is made up of 12 amino acids. V shed 8 bases and J shed 3 bases, with 11 bases lying between them.